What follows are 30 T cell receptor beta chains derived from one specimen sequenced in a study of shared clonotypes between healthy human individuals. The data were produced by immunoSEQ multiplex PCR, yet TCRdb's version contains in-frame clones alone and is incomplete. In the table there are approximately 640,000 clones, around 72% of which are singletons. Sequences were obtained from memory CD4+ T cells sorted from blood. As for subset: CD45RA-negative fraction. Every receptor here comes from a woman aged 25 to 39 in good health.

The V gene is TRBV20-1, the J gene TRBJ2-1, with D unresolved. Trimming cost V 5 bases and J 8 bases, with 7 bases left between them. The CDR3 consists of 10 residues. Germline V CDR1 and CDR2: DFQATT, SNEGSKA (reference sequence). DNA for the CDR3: TGCAGTGCTGGACCCTATGAGCAGTTCTTC. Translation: CSAGPYEQFF.

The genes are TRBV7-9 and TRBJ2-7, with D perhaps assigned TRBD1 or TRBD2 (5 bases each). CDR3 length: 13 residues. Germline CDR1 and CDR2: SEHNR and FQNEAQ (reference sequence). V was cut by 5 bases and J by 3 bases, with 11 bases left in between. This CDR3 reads CASSPGTVYEQYF. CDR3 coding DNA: TGTGCCAGCAGCCCCGGGACCGTCTACGAGCAGTACTTC. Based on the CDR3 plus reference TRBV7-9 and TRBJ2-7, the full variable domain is DTGVSQNPRHKITKRGQNVTFRCDPISEHNRLYWYRQTLGQGPEFLTYFQNEAQLEKSRLLSDRFSAERPKGSFSTLEIQRTEQGDSAMYLCASSPGTVYEQYFGPGTRLTVT.

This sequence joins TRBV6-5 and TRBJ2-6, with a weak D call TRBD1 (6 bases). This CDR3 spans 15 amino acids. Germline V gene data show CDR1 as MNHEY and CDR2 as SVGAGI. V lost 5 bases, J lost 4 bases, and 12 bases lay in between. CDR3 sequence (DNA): TGTGCCAGCAGTCGCACAGGGACCGGGGCCAACGTCCTGACTTTC. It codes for CASSRTGTGANVLTF.

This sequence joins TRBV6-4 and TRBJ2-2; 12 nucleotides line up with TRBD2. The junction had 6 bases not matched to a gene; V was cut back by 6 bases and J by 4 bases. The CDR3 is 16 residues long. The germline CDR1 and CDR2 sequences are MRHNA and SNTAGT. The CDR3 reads CASRPLAGGSTGELFF. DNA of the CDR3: TGTGCCAGCAGACCACTAGCGGGAGGTAGCACCGGGGAGCTGTTTTTT.

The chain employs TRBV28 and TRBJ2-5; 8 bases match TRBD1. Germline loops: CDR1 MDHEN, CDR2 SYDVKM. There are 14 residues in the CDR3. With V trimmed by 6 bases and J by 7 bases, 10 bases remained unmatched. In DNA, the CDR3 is TGTGCCAGCAGAAAGGACAGGGCAGTTGGGACCCAGTACTTC. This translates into CASRKDRAVGTQYF.

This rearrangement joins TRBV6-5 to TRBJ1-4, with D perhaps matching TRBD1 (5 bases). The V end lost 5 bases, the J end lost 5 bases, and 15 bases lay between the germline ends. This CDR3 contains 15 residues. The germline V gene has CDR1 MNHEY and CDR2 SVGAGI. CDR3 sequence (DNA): TGTGCCAGCAGTACCCTTCAGGGCACCAATGAAAAACTGTTTTTT. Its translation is CASSTLQGTNEKLFF.

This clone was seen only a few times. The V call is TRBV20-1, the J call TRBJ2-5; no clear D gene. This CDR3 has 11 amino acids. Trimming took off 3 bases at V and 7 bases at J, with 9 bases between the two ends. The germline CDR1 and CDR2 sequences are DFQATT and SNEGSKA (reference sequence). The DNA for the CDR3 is TGCAGTGCTAGTCTAGACGCGACCCAGTACTTC. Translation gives CSASLDATQYF.

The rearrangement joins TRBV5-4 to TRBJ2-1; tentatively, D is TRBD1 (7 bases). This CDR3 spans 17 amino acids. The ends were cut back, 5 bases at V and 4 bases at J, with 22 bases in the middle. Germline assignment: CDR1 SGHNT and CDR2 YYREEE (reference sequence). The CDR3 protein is CASRKSGLAGGYNEQFF. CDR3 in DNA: TGTGCCAGCAGAAAATCAGGTTTGGCAGGGGGGTACAATGAGCAGTTCTTC.

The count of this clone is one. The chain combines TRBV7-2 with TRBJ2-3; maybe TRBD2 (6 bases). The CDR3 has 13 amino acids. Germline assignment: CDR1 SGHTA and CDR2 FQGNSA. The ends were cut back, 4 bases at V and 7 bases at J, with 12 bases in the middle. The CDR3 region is CASSSTSLYTQYF. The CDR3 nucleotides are TGTGCCAGCAGCTCTACTAGCCTTTATACGCAGTATTTT.

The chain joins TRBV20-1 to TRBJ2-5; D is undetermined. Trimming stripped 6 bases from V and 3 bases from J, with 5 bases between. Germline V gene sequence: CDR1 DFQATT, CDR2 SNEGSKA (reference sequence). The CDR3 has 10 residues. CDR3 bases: TGCAGTGCAATTAAAGAGACCCAGTACTTC. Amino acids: CSAIKETQYF.

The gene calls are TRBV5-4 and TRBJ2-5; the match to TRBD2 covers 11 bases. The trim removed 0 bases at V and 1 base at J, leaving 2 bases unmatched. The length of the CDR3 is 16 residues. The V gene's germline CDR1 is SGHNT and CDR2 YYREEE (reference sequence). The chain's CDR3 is CASSLGSGRGQETQYF. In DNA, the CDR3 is TGTGCCAGCAGCTTGGGTAGCGGGAGGGGCCAAGAGACCCAGTACTTC.

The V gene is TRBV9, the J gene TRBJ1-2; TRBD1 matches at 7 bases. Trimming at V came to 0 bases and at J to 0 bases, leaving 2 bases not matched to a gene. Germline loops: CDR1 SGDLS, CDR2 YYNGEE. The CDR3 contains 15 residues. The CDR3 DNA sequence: TGTGCCAGCAGCGTAGGACAGGGCCCTAACTATGGCTACACCTTC. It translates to CASSVGQGPNYGYTF. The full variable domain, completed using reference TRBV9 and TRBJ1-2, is DSGVTQTPKHLITATGQRVTLRCSPRSGDLSVYWYQQSLDQGLQFLIQYYNGEERAKGNILERFSAQQFPDLHSELNLSSLELGDSALYFCASSVGQGPNYGYTFGSGTRLTVV.

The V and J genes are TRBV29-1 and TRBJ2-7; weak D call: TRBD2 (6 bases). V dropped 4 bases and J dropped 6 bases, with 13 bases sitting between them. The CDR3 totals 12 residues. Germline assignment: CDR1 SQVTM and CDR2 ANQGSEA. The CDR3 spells CSVGFGGPEQYF. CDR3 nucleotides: TGCAGCGTTGGATTTGGAGGGCCCGAGCAGTACTTC.

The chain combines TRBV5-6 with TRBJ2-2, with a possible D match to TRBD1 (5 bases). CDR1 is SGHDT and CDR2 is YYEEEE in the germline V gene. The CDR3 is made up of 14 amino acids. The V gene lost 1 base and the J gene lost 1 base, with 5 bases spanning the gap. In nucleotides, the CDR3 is TGTGCCAGCAGCTTGCAGGGGAACACCGGGGAGCTGTTTTTT. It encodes CASSLQGNTGELFF.

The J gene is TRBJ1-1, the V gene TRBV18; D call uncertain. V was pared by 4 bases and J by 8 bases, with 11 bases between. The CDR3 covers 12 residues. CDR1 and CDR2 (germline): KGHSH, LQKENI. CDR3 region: CASSRPAGEAFF. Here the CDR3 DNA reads TGTGCCAGCTCACGTCCGGCGGGAGAAGCTTTCTTT.

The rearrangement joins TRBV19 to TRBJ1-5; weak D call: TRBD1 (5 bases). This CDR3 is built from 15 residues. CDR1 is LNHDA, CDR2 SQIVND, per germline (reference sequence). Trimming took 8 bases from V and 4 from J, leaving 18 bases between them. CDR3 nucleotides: TGTGCCAGTGACACCGGGGCAGCTATGAATCAGCCCCAGCATTTT. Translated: CASDTGAAMNQPQHF.

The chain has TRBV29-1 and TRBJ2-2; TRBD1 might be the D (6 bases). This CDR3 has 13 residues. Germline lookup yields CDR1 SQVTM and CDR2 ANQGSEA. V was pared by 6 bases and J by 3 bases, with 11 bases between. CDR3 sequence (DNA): TGCAGCGTCTTGGGACACTACACCGGGGAGCTGTTTTTT. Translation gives CSVLGHYTGELFF.

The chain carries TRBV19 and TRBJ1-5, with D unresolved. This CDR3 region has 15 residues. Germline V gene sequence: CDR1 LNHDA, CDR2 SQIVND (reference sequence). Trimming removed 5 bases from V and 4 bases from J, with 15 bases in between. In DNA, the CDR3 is TGTGCCAGTAGTTTCGAACTACTTAATAATCAGCCCCAGCATTTT. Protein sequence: CASSFELLNNQPQHF.

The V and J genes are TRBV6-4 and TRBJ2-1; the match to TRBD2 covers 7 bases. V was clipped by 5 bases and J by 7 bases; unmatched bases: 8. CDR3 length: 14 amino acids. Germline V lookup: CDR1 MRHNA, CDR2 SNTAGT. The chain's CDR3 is CASSPSGEYNEQFF. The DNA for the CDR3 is TGTGCCAGCAGTCCAAGCGGGGAGTATAATGAGCAGTTCTTC.

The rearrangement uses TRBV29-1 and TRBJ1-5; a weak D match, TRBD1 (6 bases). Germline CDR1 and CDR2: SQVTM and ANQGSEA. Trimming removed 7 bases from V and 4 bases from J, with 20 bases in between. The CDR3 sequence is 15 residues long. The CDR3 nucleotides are TGCAGCGATGAGAGGGCGGCAGGGGCAAATCAGCCCCAGCATTTT. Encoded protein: CSDERAAGANQPQHF.

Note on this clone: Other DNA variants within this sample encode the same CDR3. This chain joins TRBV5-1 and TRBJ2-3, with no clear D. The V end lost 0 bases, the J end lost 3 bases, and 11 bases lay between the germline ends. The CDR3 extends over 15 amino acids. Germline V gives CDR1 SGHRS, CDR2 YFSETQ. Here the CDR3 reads CASSLATVGTDTQYF. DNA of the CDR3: TGCGCCAGCAGCTTGGCGACGGTGGGAACAGATACGCAGTATTTT.

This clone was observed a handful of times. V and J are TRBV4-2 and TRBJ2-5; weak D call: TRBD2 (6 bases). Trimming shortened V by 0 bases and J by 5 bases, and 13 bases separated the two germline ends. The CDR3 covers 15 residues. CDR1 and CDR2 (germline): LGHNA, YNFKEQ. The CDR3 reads CASSQESGVGETQYF. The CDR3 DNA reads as TGTGCCAGCAGCCAAGAGTCGGGGGTGGGGGAGACCCAGTACTTC.

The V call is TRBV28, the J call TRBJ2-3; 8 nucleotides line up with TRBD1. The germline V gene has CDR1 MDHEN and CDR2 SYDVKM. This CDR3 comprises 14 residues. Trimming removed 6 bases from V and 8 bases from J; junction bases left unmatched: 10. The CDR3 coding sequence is TGTGCCAGCAGCAGGGACAGGATGTTAGGTACGCAGTATTTT. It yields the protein CASSRDRMLGTQYF.

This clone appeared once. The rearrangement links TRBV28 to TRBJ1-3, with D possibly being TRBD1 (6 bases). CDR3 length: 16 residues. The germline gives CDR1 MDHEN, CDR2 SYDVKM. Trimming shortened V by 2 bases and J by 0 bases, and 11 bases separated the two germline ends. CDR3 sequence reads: CASSLPGDSSGNTIYF. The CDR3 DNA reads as TGTGCCAGCAGTTTACCAGGGGACTCCTCTGGAAACACCATATATTTT.

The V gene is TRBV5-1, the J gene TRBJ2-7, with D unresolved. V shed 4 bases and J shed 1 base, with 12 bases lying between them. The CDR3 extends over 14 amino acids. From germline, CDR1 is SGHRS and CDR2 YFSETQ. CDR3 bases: TGCGCCAGCAGCGAGGACGGTTCATCCTACGAGCAGTACTTC. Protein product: CASSEDGSSYEQYF.

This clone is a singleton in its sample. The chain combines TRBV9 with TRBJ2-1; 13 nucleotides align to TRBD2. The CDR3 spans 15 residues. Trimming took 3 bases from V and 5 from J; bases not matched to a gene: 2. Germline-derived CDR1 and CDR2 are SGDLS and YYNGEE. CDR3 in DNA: TGTGCCAGCAGCGGGGGACTAGCGGGAAACAATGAGCAGTTCTTC. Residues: CASSGGLAGNNEQFF. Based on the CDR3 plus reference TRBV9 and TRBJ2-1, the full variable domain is DSGVTQTPKHLITATGQRVTLRCSPRSGDLSVYWYQQSLDQGLQFLIQYYNGEERAKGNILERFSAQQFPDLHSELNLSSLELGDSALYFCASSGGLAGNNEQFFGPGTRLTVL.

CDR3 region: CASSLATGAGEKLFF. The DNA for the CDR3 is TGTGCCAGCAGCTTGGCCACGGGGGCCGGGGAAAAACTGTTTTTT. V is TRBV5-4 and J is TRBJ1-4; D perhaps matches TRBD1 (6 bases). Germline V gene lookup returns CDR1 SGHNT and CDR2 YYREEE (reference sequence). CDR3 length equals 15 residues. V was pared by 0 bases and J by 8 bases, with 14 bases between.

This CDR3 is CASSQTGGQQPQHF. The CDR3 DNA follows: TGTGCCAGCAGTCAAACAGGGGGCCAACAGCCCCAGCATTTT. J is TRBJ1-5 and V is TRBV2; the match to TRBD1 covers 9 bases. There are 14 residues in the CDR3. J was trimmed by 7 bases and V by 5 bases; bases with no gene match: 6. The germline CDR1 and CDR2 sequences are SNHLY and FYNNEI.

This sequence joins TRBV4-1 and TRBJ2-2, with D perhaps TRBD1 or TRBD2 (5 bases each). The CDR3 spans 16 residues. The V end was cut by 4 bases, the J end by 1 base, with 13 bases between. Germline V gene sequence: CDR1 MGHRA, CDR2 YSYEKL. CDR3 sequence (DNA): TGCGCCAGCAGCCTCTCGGGGCAGAAGAACACCGGGGAGCTGTTTTTT. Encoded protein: CASSLSGQKNTGELFF.

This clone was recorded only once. The CDR3 protein is CASSARVQGNEQFF. As DNA, the CDR3 is TGTGCCAGCAGCGCTCGCGTACAGGGAAATGAGCAGTTCTTC. V gene TRBV2 combines with J gene TRBJ2-1; weak D call: TRBD1 (6 bases). The CDR3 is 14 residues long. Germline-derived CDR1 and CDR2 are SNHLY and FYNNEI. Deletions cut 6 bases from V and 7 bases from J, with 16 bases between.